A selection of T cell receptor beta chains follows, all from one sample in a study of lymphopenia after photon versus proton radiotherapy. TCRdb's table, derived via immunoSEQ multiplex PCR, lists solely in-frame clones and lacks some. The sample lists roughly 30,000 clones; 87% were seen once. Sequencing used peripheral blood, obtained from a patient treated with proton-based radiotherapy. The receptors stem from a woman aged 60-75 years with cholangiocarcinoma. Some clones in this sample may be carry-over from other donors' samples. Each CDR3 is given without its conserved first and last residue. The D gene is left open where the match is weak.

d_gene,v_gene,j_gene,CDR3aa
TRBD2,TRBV7-9,TRBJ2-1,ASKPGTSGYNEQF
.,TRBV4-3,TRBJ1-2,ASSQDRLSGYT
.,TRBV5-1,TRBJ2-3,ASSPTSRSPGTDTQY
TRBD1,TRBV5-8,TRBJ1-2,ASSSPGQGTFYGYT
.,TRBV6-1,TRBJ1-2,ASSLAGEGYT
.,TRBV6-1,TRBJ1-5,ASRDSNQPQH
.,TRBV5-4,TRBJ2-6,ASSYDSSGANVLT
.,TRBV7-9,TRBJ2-1,ASSFGRVNRNEQF
.,TRBV18,TRBJ1-2,ASSPDLGGYT
.,TRBV5-6,TRBJ2-4,ASGRGPLLRNIQY
.,TRBV4-1,TRBJ2-4,ASSHLTSSKNIQY
TRBD2,TRBV5-1,TRBJ2-1,ASSSQGVPLAGEHNEQF
.,TRBV7-2,TRBJ1-2,ASSQREGVSGYT
.,TRBV10-2,TRBJ1-1,ASSPSVNTEAF
.,TRBV7-6,TRBJ2-1,ASSLALSQRLLGHEQF
.,TRBV5-1,TRBJ2-2,ASSLGSFGLTGELF
TRBD1,TRBV7-7,TRBJ2-1,ASSLRVGTGGIDEQF
TRBD1,TRBV6-5,TRBJ2-5,AGQPTGGDQETQY
TRBD1,TRBV6-5,TRBJ1-3,ATGRDRDSGNTIY
.,TRBV19,TRBJ2-1,ASSRLGGLSSYNEQF
TRBD2,TRBV6-6,TRBJ2-2,ASSSSSGRHGELF
TRBD2,TRBV5-1,TRBJ2-3,ASSSSGGIRTDTQY
.,TRBV18,TRBJ2-3,ASSPPGRGTQY
.,TRBV30,TRBJ1-2,AWSKTTALT
.,TRBV7-9,TRBJ1-2,ASSLAREGGYT
.,TRBV11-2,TRBJ2-7,ASSLAEAEFYEQY